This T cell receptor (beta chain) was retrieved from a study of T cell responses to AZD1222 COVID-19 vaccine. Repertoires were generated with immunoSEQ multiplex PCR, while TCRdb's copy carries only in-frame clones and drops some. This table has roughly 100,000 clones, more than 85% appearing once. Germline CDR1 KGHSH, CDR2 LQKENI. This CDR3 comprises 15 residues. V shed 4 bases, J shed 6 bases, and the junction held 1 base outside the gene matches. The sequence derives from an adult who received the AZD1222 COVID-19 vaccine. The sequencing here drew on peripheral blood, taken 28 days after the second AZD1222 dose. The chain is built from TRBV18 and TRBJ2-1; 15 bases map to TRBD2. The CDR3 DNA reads TGTGCCAGCTCACAGGGACTAGCGGGAGGCAATGAGCAGTTCTTC. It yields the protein CASSQGLAGGNEQFF.